Shown below are 27 T cell receptor beta chains from a single sample sequenced in a study of cytomegalovirus exposure and HLA in healthy donors listed by TCRdb under 2017. Library construction relied on the immunoSEQ multiplex PCR assay. For the multiplex PCR, a mixture combining 60 forward primers for TCR Vbeta segments and 13 reverse primers for TCR Jbeta segments was used. TCRdb retrieved this table from immuneACCESS and kept in-frame rearrangements only. Not all clones are present; in checked studies, unresolved V genes account for under half, and no reason is known for the remainder. The sample data list approximately 150,000 clones, and around 80% of these were observed just once. About 1.5% of the sample lies in the top ten. Sequenced material: PBMCs. The origin of the receptors is a woman aged 30 to 39 in good health and CMV-seropositive.

The rearrangement links TRBV4-2 to TRBJ2-1; 8 bases map to TRBD2. The length of the CDR3 is 15 residues. Per the germline V gene, CDR1 is LGHNA and CDR2 is YNFKEQ. Trimming removed 6 bases from V and 15 bases from J; junction bases left unmatched: 19. CDR3 in DNA: TGTGCCAGCAGACCCTCTAACGGGAGGGCCAATGAGGGGTTCTTC. Encoded protein: CASRPSNGRANEGFF.

The chain uses TRBV28 and TRBJ1-5; no reliable D call. Per germline, CDR1 MDHEN and CDR2 SYDVKM. This CDR3 is 14 amino acids long. The V end lost 2 bases, the J end lost 3 bases, and 8 bases lay between the germline ends. The CDR3 DNA sequence: TGTGCCAGCAGTTTACCGGTCCACAATCAGCCCCAGCATTTT. This codes for CASSLPVHNQPQHF.

The chain is built from TRBV6-5 and TRBJ2-1; 8 bases fit TRBD1. The length of the CDR3 is 15 residues. Trimming cost V 4 bases and J 3 bases; bases outside gene matches: 5. The germline gives CDR1 MNHEY, CDR2 SVGAGI. The CDR3 sequence is CASSSTGQVYNEQFF. CDR3 nucleotides: TGTGCCAGCAGTTCAACGGGACAGGTCTACAATGAGCAGTTCTTC.

The CDR3 DNA reads as TGTGCCAGCAGCGACCCCGAATCGAAACACTACGAGCAGTACTTC. It specifies CASSDPESKHYEQYF. V is TRBV6-4 and J is TRBJ2-7; D remains unclear. Trimming stripped 6 bases from V and 3 bases from J, with 18 bases between. Germline CDR1 MRHNA, CDR2 SNTAGT. The CDR3 loop spans 15 amino acids.

V gene TRBV7-9 combines with J gene TRBJ1-1; 7 bases are a match to TRBD1. The J segment lost 0 bases and the V segment lost 1 base, leaving 11 bases of the junction unmatched. Per germline, CDR1 SEHNR and CDR2 FQNEAQ (reference sequence). The CDR3 consists of 18 residues. Here the CDR3 DNA reads TGTGCCAGCAGCTTAGGGGCAGTTGGGGACAGCATGAACACTGAAGCTTTCTTT. It translates to CASSLGAVGDSMNTEAFF.

J is TRBJ2-7 and V is TRBV28; TRBD1 matches at 10 bases. The CDR3 spans 16 residues. Germline-derived CDR1 and CDR2 are MDHEN and SYDVKM. Trimming at V came to 5 bases and at J to 5 bases, leaving 12 bases not matched to a gene. The CDR3 protein is CASSTGQGLLRDEQYF. DNA of the CDR3: TGTGCCAGCAGTACGGGACAGGGGTTGCTCAGGGACGAGCAGTACTTC.

This rearrangement joins TRBV15 to TRBJ2-1; 11 bases agree with TRBD2. CDR1 is LNHNV, CDR2 YYDKDF, per germline (reference sequence). This CDR3 region has 17 residues. V was clipped by 1 base and J by 8 bases; unmatched bases: 10. The CDR3 reads CATSRAIKLAGVDEQFF. The CDR3 nucleotides are TGTGCCACCAGCAGAGCTATCAAACTAGCGGGAGTCGATGAGCAGTTCTTC.

The rearrangement uses TRBV19 and TRBJ1-2; no clear D. Germline values: CDR1 LNHDA, CDR2 SQIVND (reference sequence). The V end lost 6 bases, the J end lost 2 bases, and 13 bases lay between the germline ends. The CDR3 runs to 14 residues. The CDR3 loop reads CASRPTGRNYGYTF. DNA of the CDR3: TGTGCCAGTAGGCCGACGGGAAGGAACTATGGCTACACCTTC.

The chain is built from TRBV6-1 and TRBJ2-1; 7 bases are a match to TRBD1. The CDR3 consists of 15 residues. Germline assignment: CDR1 MNHNS and CDR2 SASEGT. J gave up 1 base and V 10 bases, and 10 bases lay outside the gene matches. CDR3: CATCPGTVSYNEQFF. In DNA form, the CDR3 reads TGTGCCACCTGTCCCGGGACAGTATCCTACAATGAGCAGTTCTTC.

V gene TRBV30 combines with J gene TRBJ1-4, with D perhaps TRBD1 (6 bases). The CDR3 is made up of 14 amino acids. In germline, CDR1 is GTSNPN, CDR2 SVGIG (reference sequence). V dropped 4 bases and J dropped 5 bases, with 14 bases sitting between them. The CDR3 region has the DNA TGTGCCTGGAACCGACAGGTTGCAAATGAAAAACTGTTTTTT. Translation gives CAWNRQVANEKLFF.

V usage is TRBV11-2 and J usage is TRBJ2-1; 12 bases are shared with TRBD2. V gave up 4 bases and J gave up 0 bases; unmatched junction bases: 10. This CDR3 contains 19 residues. CDR1 and CDR2 from the germline V gene are SGHAT and FQNNGV. The CDR3 is CASSSRTSGTRSSYNEQFF. In nucleotides, the CDR3 is TGTGCCAGCAGCTCCAGGACTAGCGGGACACGGAGCTCCTACAATGAGCAGTTCTTC. The variable domain in full, with the rest retrieved from reference TRBV11-2 and TRBJ2-1, is EAGVAQSPRYKIIEKRQSVAFWCNPISGHATLYWYQQILGQGPKLLIQFQNNGVVDDSQLPKDRFSAERLKGVDSTLKIQPAKLEDSAVYLCASSSRTSGTRSSYNEQFFGPGTRLTVL.

The V gene is TRBV7-2, the J gene TRBJ1-1; 9 bases agree with TRBD1. V shed 5 bases and J 7 bases; nucleotides not matched to a gene: 14. This CDR3 has 16 residues. Germline CDR1 reads SGHTA; CDR2 reads FQGNSA. The CDR3 nucleotides read TGTGCCAGCAGCCCTGGGGTGACAGGGGGGTCAAGTGAAGCTTTCTTT. Amino acid sequence: CASSPGVTGGSSEAFF.

The count of this clone is one. DNA of the CDR3: TGTGCCAGCAGCTTCAGACTTTACACCTACGAGCAGTACTTC. Protein sequence: CASSFRLYTYEQYF. This chain uses TRBV5-8 with TRBJ2-7; D remains ambiguous. The CDR3 is made up of 14 amino acids. Trimming stripped 2 bases from V and 2 bases from J, with 11 bases between. The germline gives CDR1 SGHTS, CDR2 YDEGEE.

The chain couples TRBV4-2 to TRBJ2-2; 10 bases are shared with TRBD1. V was clipped by 4 bases and J by 4 bases; unmatched bases: 6. This CDR3 has 16 residues. Germline-derived CDR1 and CDR2 are LGHNA and YNFKEQ. This CDR3 reads CASSPDRGQGTGELFF. The DNA of the CDR3 is TGTGCCAGCAGCCCTGACAGGGGGCAGGGCACCGGGGAGCTGTTTTTT.

The CDR3: CASSSRQLSGANVLTF. Here the CDR3 DNA reads TGTGCCAGCAGTTCCAGGCAGCTCTCTGGGGCCAACGTCCTGACTTTC. The V and J genes are TRBV6-6 and TRBJ2-6; D gene ambiguous. This CDR3 has 16 amino acids. Germline V gene sequence: CDR1 MNHNY, CDR2 SVGAGI (reference sequence). Deletions cut 4 bases from V and 0 bases from J, with 10 bases between.

The V call is TRBV5-1, the J call TRBJ1-1, with 7 nucleotides matching TRBD1. V lost 2 bases, J lost 5 bases, and 9 bases stayed unmatched. The CDR3 is 15 amino acids. CDR1 is SGHRS, CDR2 YFSETQ, per germline. The CDR3 nucleotides read TGCGCCAGCAGCTTACCCTATCAACAGGGGACTGAAGCTTTCTTT. It encodes CASSLPYQQGTEAFF.

This chain uses TRBV5-1 with TRBJ2-3, with TRBD1 matching 9 bases. Germline V gene sequence: CDR1 SGHRS, CDR2 YFSETQ. There are 14 residues in the CDR3. Trimming cost V 5 bases and J 5 bases; bases outside gene matches: 6. The CDR3 bases are TGCGCCAGCAGAACGACAGGGGGGTTAGATACGCAGTATTTT. It specifies CASRTTGGLDTQYF.

This clone has only a few counts. This chain joins TRBV5-8 and TRBJ1-1; D uncertain. The germline gives CDR1 SGHTS, CDR2 YDEGEE. CDR3 length: 13 amino acids. The ends were cut back, 3 bases at V and 2 bases at J, with 8 bases in the middle. CDR3 bases: TGTGCCAGCAGCTCGTGGGCAAACACTGAAGCTTTCTTT. It encodes CASSSWANTEAFF.

The CDR3 is CASSLMGLARGYNEQFF. DNA for the CDR3: TGCGCCAGCAGTCTTATGGGACTAGCGAGAGGTTACAATGAGCAGTTCTTC. This chain connects TRBV10-2 to TRBJ2-1, with 10 bases aligning to TRBD2. The ends lost 5 bases at V and 4 bases at J; junction bases unmatched: 11. CDR1 WSHSY and CDR2 SAAADI come from the germline V gene. The CDR3 has 17 residues.

This chain links TRBV18 with TRBJ2-2, with 8 bases aligning to TRBD1. CDR3 length: 14 residues. Germline assignment: CDR1 KGHSH and CDR2 LQKENI. Trimming took 5 bases from V and 7 from J; bases not matched to a gene: 6. The CDR3 DNA reads TGTGCCAGCTCATTGGACAGGGCTAACGGGGAGCTGTTTTTT. Protein sequence: CASSLDRANGELFF.

The chain employs TRBV28 and TRBJ2-2; the match to TRBD1 covers 7 bases. This CDR3 has 13 residues. V gave up 6 bases and J gave up 8 bases; unmatched junction bases: 6. Germline loops: CDR1 MDHEN, CDR2 SYDVKM. The DNA for the CDR3 is TGTGCCAGCAGGGGACAGACGGAGGGGGAGCTGTTTTTT. Protein: CASRGQTEGELFF.

The genes are TRBV5-1 and TRBJ1-3, with 7 bases identical to TRBD1. Germline loops: CDR1 SGHRS, CDR2 YFSETQ. Trimming removed 0 bases from V and 1 base from J; junction bases left unmatched: 1. CDR3 length: 15 residues. Written as DNA, the CDR3 is TGCGCCAGCAGCTTGGCGACAGGGTCTGGAAACACCATATATTTT. It specifies CASSLATGSGNTIYF.

V usage is TRBV6-6 and J usage is TRBJ2-1; D is possibly TRBD1 (5 bases). This CDR3 region has 14 residues. Trimming left V 7 bases short and J 1 base short, with 11 bases between. The V gene's germline CDR1 is MNHNY and CDR2 SVGAGI (reference sequence). The CDR3 is CASTRANSYNEQFF. The DNA for the CDR3 is TGTGCCAGCACCAGGGCTAATTCCTACAATGAGCAGTTCTTC.

This chain joins TRBV9 and TRBJ1-1; 9 positions agree with TRBD1. V was pared by 3 bases and J by 1 base, with 13 bases of the junction left unmatched. Germline loops: CDR1 SGDLS, CDR2 YYNGEE. This CDR3 contains 18 residues. For the CDR3, the DNA is TGTGCCAGCAGCGCCTCTAAATACAGGGGGCTCAAGAACACTGAAGCTTTCTTT. This codes for CASSASKYRGLKNTEAFF.

This rearrangement joins TRBV7-3 to TRBJ2-2, with 7 nucleotides matching TRBD2. The CDR3 sequence is 16 residues long. Germline loops: CDR1 SGHTA, CDR2 FQGTGA. V shed 5 bases, J shed 9 bases, and the junction held 15 bases outside the gene matches. In DNA, the CDR3 is TGTGCCAGCAGCCCCCAGGGCGGGAGAGGGTCACGGGAGCTGTTTTTT. It translates to CASSPQGGRGSRELFF.

The V and J genes are TRBV5-1 and TRBJ2-7; TRBD2 aligns across 7 bases. The germline V gene encodes CDR1 SGHRS and CDR2 YFSETQ. After removal of 4 bases from V and 7 bases from J, the junction contained 17 bases not matched to a gene. The CDR3 contains 16 residues. The CDR3 DNA is TGCGCCAGCAGCCTCTCGGGAGGCCTCGAGGGTGGGGAGCAGTACTTC. It codes for CASSLSGGLEGGEQYF.

The V gene is TRBV2, the J gene TRBJ2-7; a weak D match, TRBD2 (5 bases). Germline CDR1 reads SNHLY; CDR2 reads FYNNEI. The CDR3 consists of 14 residues. V was shortened by 5 bases and J by 3 bases, with 14 bases between the two germline ends. CDR3 sequence: CASSPDPGNYEQYF. The DNA of the CDR3 is TGTGCCAGCAGTCCCGACCCGGGAAACTACGAGCAGTACTTC.